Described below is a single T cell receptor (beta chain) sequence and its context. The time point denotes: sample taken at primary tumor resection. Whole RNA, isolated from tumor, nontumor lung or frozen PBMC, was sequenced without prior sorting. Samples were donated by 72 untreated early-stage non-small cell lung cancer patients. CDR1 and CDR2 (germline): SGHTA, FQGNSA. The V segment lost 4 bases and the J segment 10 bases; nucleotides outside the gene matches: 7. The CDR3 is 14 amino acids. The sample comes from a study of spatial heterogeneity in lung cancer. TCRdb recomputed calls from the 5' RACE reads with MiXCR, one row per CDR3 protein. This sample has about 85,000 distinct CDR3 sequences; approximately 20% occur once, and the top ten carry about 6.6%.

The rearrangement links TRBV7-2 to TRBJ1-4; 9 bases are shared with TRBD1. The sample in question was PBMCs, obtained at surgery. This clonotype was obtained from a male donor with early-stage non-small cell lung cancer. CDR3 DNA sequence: TGTGCCAGCAGCTCGACAGGGGGGATTGGAAAACTGTTTTTT. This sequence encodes CASSSTGGIGKLFF.